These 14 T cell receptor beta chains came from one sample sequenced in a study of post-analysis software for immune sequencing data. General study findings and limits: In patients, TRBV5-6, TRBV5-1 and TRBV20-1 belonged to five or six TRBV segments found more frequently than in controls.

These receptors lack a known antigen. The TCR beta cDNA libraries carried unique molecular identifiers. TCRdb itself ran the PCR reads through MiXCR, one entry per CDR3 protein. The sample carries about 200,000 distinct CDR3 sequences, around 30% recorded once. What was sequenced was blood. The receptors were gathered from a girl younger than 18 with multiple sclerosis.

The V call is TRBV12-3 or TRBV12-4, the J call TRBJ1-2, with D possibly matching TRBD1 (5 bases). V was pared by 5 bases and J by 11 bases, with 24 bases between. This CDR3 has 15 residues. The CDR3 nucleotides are TGTGCCAGCAGTGAGGGACTCCTGATGGGATCGAGTTACACCTTC. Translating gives CASSEGLLMGSSYTF.

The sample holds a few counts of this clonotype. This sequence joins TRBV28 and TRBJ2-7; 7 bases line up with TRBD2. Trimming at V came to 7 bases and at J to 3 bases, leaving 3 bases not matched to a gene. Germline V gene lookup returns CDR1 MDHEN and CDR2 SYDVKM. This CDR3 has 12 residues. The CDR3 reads CASTRGIYEQYF. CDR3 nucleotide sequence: TGTGCCAGCACGCGGGGGATCTACGAGCAGTACTTC.

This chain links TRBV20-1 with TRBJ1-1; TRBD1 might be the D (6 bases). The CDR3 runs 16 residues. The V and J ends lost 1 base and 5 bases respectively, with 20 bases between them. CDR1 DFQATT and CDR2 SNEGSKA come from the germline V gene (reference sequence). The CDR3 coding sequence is TGCAGTGCTAGAGTGTCCGGAGGGGGAATGGGGACTGAAGCTTTCTTT. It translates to CSARVSGGGMGTEAFF.

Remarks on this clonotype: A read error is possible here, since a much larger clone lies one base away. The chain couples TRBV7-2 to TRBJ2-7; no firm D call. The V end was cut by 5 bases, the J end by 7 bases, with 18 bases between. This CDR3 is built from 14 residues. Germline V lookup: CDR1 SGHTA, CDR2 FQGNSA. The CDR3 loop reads CASSSRRSYNEQYF. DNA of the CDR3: TGTGCCAGCAGCAGCCGAAGGTCCTACAATGAGCAGTACTTC.

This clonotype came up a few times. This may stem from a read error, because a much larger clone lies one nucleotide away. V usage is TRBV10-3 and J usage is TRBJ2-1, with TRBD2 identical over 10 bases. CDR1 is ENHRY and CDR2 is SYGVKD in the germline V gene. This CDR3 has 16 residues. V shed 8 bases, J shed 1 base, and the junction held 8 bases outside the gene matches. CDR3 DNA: TGTGCCATCGGGGGAGAGCGGGGGGGATCCTACAATGAGCAGTTCTTC. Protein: CAIGGERGGSYNEQFF.

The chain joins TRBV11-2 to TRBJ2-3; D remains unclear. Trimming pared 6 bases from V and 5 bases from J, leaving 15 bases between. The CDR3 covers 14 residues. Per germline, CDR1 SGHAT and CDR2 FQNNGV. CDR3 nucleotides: TGTGCCAGCAGTCGTAATGTTTGGGGAGATACGCAGTATTTT. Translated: CASSRNVWGDTQYF.

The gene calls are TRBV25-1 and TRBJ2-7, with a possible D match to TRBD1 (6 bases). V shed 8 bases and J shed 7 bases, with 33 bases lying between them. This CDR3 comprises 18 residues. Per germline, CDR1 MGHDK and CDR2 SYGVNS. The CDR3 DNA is TGTGCCAGCGGCCCCTTCAACAGGGTCCAGGGTTCCTACAATGAGCAGTACTTC. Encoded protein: CASGPFNRVQGSYNEQYF.

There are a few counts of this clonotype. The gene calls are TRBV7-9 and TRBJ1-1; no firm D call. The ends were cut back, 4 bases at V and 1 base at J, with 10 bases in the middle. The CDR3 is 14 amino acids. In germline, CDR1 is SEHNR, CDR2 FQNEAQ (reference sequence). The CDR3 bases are TGTGCCAGCAGCTCAACCACTCCGAACACTGAAGCTTTCTTT. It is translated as CASSSTTPNTEAFF.

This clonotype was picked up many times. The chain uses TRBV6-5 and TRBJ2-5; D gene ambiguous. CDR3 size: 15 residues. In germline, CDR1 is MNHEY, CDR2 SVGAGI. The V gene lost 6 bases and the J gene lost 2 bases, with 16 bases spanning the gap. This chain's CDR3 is CASRGMVLGQETQYF. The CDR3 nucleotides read TGTGCCAGCAGGGGGATGGTTCTGGGACAAGAGACCCAGTACTTC.

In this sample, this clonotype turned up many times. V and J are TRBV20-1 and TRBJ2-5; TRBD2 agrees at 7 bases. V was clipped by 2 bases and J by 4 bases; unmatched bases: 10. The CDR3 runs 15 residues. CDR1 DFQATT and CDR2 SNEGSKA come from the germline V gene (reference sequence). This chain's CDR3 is CSARRDPKRGETQYF. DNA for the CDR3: TGCAGTGCTAGACGAGATCCGAAGCGGGGAGAGACCCAGTACTTC.

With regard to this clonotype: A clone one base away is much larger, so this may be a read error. The CDR3, as DNA: TGTGTCAGCAGCTGGGACAGAAGCTCCTACGAGCAGTACTTC. Encoded protein: CVSSWDRSSYEQYF. This chain joins TRBV6-5 and TRBJ2-7, with TRBD1 matching 7 bases. In germline, CDR1 is MNHEY, CDR2 SVGAGI. CDR3 length: 14 residues.

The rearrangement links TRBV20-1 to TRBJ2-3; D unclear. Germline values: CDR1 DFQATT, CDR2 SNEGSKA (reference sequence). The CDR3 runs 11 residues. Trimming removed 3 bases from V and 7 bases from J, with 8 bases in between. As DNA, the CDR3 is TGCAGTGCTAGCTTTGGTTATACGCAGTATTTT. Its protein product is CSASFGYTQYF.

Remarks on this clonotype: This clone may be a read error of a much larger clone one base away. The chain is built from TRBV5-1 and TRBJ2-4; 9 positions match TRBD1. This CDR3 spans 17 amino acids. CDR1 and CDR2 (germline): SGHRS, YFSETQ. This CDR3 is CASSFRGTGLAKNIRYF. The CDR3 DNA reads TGCGCCAGCAGCTTCCGCGGGACAGGGTTAGCCAAAAACATTCGGTACTTC.

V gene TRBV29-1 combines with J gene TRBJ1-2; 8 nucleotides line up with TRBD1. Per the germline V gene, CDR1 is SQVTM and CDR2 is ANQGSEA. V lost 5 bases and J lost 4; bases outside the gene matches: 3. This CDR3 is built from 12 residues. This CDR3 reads CSVPGQAYGYTF. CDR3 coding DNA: TGCAGCGTTCCGGGACAGGCCTATGGCTACACCTTC.